This T cell receptor (beta chain) derives from a study of T cells after yellow fever vaccination. The wider study: Low-cell-number fractions underwent preparation using SMART-Seq v4 Ultra Low Input. Study conclusions and caveats: Relatively few clonotypes were ones that appeared in both CD4 and CD8 compartments.

Notes on this clonotype: Its antigen remains unknown.

TCR cDNA was made by 5'RACE template switching, adding a universal primer site and UMIs. TCRdb re-called the 5' RACE reads with MiXCR, one entry per CDR3 protein. The sample records around 250,000 distinct CDR3 sequences, 6.9% being singletons. Trimming cost V 3 bases and J 3 bases; bases outside gene matches: 1. Germline-derived CDR1 and CDR2 are ENHRY and SYGVKD. The CDR3 is 14 amino acids. This sequence was found in a man aged 25-45 years who received the YFV17D yellow fever vaccine. The chain recombines TRBV10-3 with TRBJ2-5, with 10 nucleotides matching TRBD1. The sequences come from CD4+ T cells sorted from PBMCs, collected 15 days after the yellow fever booster vaccination. CDR3 DNA sequence: TGTGCCATCAGTGATGGGACAGGGGAAGAGACCCAGTACTTC. It specifies CAISDGTGEETQYF.